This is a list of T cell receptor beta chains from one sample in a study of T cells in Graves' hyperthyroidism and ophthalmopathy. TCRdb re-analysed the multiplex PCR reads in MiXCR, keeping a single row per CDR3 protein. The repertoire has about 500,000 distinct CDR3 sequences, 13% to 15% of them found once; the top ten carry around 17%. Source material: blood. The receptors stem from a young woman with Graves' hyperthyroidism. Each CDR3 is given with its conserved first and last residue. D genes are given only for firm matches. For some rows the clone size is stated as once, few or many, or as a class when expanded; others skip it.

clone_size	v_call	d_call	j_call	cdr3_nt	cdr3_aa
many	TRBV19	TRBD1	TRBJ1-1	TGTGCCAGTAGCACAGAGGACAGGGTGGACACTGAAGCTTTCTTT	CASSTEDRVDTEAFF
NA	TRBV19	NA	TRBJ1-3	TGTGCCAGCCGGAACCGGGACCCAAGGGACTCTGGAAACACCATATATTTT	CASRNRDPRDSGNTIYF
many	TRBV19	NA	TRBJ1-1	TGTGCCAGTAGTATAAGGGCAGACAAACTGAACACTGAAGCTTTCTTT	CASSIRADKLNTEAFF
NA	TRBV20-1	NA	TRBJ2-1	TGCAGTGCTAGAGAGGACTCGTTCGGGTTCTTC	CSAREDSFGFF
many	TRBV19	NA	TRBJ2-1	TGTGCCAGTAGCCCGAACAGGGACCATGAGCAGTTCTTC	CASSPNRDHEQFF
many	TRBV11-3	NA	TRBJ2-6	TGTGCCAGCCGACAGGGAGGGGACTCTGGGGCCAACGTCCTGACTTTC	CASRQGGDSGANVLTF
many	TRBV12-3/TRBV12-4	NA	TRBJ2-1	TGTGCCAGCACCAACTGGAATGAGCAGTTCTTC	CASTNWNEQFF
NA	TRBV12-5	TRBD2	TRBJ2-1	TGTGCTAGTGGTAACCATATAGCGGGAGGCTACAATGAGCAGTTCTTC	CASGNHIAGGYNEQFF
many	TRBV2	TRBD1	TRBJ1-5	TGTGCCAGCAGGATACAGGGGGATCAGCCCCAGCATTTT	CASRIQGDQPQHF
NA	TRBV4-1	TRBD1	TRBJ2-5	TGCGCCAGCAGCCAATGGGACAGGCTGGAGACCCAGTACTTC	CASSQWDRLETQYF
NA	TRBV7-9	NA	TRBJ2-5	TGTGCCAGCAGCTCTAGGGCCCTGGGCAGGGCCGGGGTAGAGACCCAGTACTTC	CASSSRALGRAGVETQYF
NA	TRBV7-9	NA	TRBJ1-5	TGTGCCAGCAGTTCGGGGACTCTGGGACCCCAGCATTTT	CASSSGTLGPQHF
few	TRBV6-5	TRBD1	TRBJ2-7	TGTGCCAGCAGTTGGCTGTCGGGACAGGGGTACGAGCAGTACTTC	CASSWLSGQGYEQYF
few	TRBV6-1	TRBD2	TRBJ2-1	TGTGCCAGCACCGGGACTAGCGGGAGGGTGCCTAACAATGAGCAGTTCTTC	CASTGTSGRVPNNEQFF
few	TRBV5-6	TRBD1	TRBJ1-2	TGTGCCAGCAGCTGGGGGACAGGACCGTCGTGGTCGAAGACTAACTATGGCTACACCTTC	CASSWGTGPSWSKTNYGYTF
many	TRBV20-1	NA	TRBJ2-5	TGCAGTGCTAGGATGGGTGGTGAGACCCAGTACTTC	CSARMGGETQYF
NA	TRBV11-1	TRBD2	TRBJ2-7	TGTGCCAGCAGCTTAGGAACCGGGACTAGCGGGAAAAGGTACGAGCAGTACTTC	CASSLGTGTSGKRYEQYF
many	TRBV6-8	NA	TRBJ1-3	TGTGCCAGCAGTACCCCTCGGATTGGAAGTGGAAACACCATATATTTT	CASSTPRIGSGNTIYF
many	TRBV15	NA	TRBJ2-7	TGTGCCACCAGCAGAGATAGTCCCCGAGACTACGAGCAGTACTTC	CATSRDSPRDYEQYF
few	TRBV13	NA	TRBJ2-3	TGTGCCAGCAGCCCGACCCTCGGTCAGGACACTAGCACAGATACGCAGTATTTT	CASSPTLGQDTSTDTQYF
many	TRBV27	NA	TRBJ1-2	TGTGCCAGCAGTCCCACTCCGGCAGGGGTAAACTATGGCTACACCTTC	CASSPTPAGVNYGYTF
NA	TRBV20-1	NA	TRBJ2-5	TGCAGTGCTACCCGAGTAGCGGAGCACCAAGAGACCCAGTACTTC	CSATRVAEHQETQYF
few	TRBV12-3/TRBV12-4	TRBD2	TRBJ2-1	TGTGCCAGCAGGGGGACTAGCGGGAGTAAAGCCTCCTACAATGAGCAGTTCTTC	CASRGTSGSKASYNEQFF
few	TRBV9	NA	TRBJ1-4	TGTGCCAGCAGCGTCGCCGCGGGACGTGCTAATGAAAAACTGTTTTTT	CASSVAAGRANEKLFF
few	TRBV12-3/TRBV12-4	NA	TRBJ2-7	TGTGCCAGCAGTGTAGTGGGAGACTACGAGCAGTACTTC	CASSVVGDYEQYF
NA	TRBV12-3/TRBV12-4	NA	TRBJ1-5	TGTGCCAGCAGGCTTGACAATCAGCCCCAGCATTTT	CASRLDNQPQHF
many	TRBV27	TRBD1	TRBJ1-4	TGTGCCAGCAGTACCTCGGACAGGGGGCATAAAAAACTGTTTTTT	CASSTSDRGHKKLFF
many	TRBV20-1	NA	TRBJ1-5	TGCAGTGCTAGCGCCCAGGCAGGGAACAATCAGCCCCAGCATTTT	CSASAQAGNNQPQHF
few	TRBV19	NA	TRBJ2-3	TGTGCCAGTAGTATGACCGGCACAGATACGCAGTATTTT	CASSMTGTDTQYF
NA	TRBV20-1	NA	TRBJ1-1	TGCAGTGCTGGGACAACGGGGCACACTGAAGCTTTCTTT	CSAGTTGHTEAFF
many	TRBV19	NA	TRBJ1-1	TGTGCCAGTAGTCCCACGATGGCTGAAGCTTTCTTT	CASSPTMAEAFF
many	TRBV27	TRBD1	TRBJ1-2	TGTGCCAGCAATCCGGGACAGGGTGTTATCTATGGCTACACCTTC	CASNPGQGVIYGYTF
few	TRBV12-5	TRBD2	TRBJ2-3	TGTGCTAGTGCCCCCAGGGCGGGAGGGCCCACAGATACGCAGTATTTT	CASAPRAGGPTDTQYF
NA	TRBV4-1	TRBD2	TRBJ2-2	TGCGCCAGCAGCCAAGTACTAGCGGCCACCGGGGAGCTGTTTTTT	CASSQVLAATGELFF
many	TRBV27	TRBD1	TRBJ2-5	TGTGCCAGCAGAGCCGAACAGGGGACGTTGGGGACCCAGTACTTC	CASRAEQGTLGTQYF
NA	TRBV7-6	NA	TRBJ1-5	TGTGCCAGCAGCTTAAGGGGAGGGAGGGATCAGCCCCAGCATTTT	CASSLRGGRDQPQHF
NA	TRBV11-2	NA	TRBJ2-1	TGTGCCAGCAGCTTAGGTCGGACCAATGAGCAGTTCTTC	CASSLGRTNEQFF
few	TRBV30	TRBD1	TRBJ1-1	TGTGCCTGGAACCGGGACAGGGGATATTTGGGGACTGAAGCTTTCTTT	CAWNRDRGYLGTEAFF
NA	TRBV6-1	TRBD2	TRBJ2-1	TGTGCCAGTCGTCCGACTAGCCCCGGGGAGCAGTTCTTC	CASRPTSPGEQFF